Below are 10 T cell receptor beta chains sequenced from a single sample in a study of technical replicates of blood from a handful of donors. Profiling relied on immunoSEQ multiplex PCR, and the TCRdb table lists in-frame clones only, not all of them. The table lists 65,000 to 95,000 clones, around 97% of them singletons. The specimen sequenced was T cells isolated from PBMCs. The receptors were gathered from a human donor in good health.

The chain links TRBV18 to TRBJ1-1; 12 bases are shared with TRBD1. This CDR3 contains 16 residues. CDR1 KGHSH and CDR2 LQKENI come from the germline V gene. V shed 3 bases and J 8 bases; nucleotides not matched to a gene: 10. CDR3 region: CASSPRTGTGGKEAFF. CDR3 sequence (DNA): TGTGCCAGCTCACCCCGGACTGGGACAGGGGGCAAGGAAGCTTTCTTT.

This clone was detected once. V usage is TRBV5-4 and J usage is TRBJ2-2, with 9 nucleotides matching TRBD1. The V segment lost 4 bases and the J segment 4 bases; nucleotides outside the gene matches: 8. Germline loops: CDR1 SGHNT, CDR2 YYREEE (reference sequence). This CDR3 is 16 amino acids long. This chain's CDR3 is CASSKTGGIGTGELFF. The CDR3 DNA follows: TGTGCCAGCAGCAAAACAGGGGGCATCGGCACCGGGGAGCTGTTTTTT.

CDR3 amino acids: CASSRGLLQSGANVLTF. In DNA, the CDR3 is TGTGCCAGCAGTCGGGGACTTCTTCAGTCTGGGGCCAACGTCCTGACTTTC. The J gene is TRBJ2-6, the V gene TRBV14; possibly TRBD2 for D (6 bases). Germline V lookup: CDR1 SGHDN, CDR2 FVKESK. V dropped 6 bases and J dropped 1 base, with 16 bases sitting between them. The CDR3 covers 17 residues. The whole variable domain, filled in from reference TRBV14 and TRBJ2-6, reads EAGVTQFPSHSVIEKGQTVTLRCDPISGHDNLYWYRRVMGKEIKFLLHFVKESKQDESGMPNNRFLAERTGGTYSTLKVQPAELEDSGVYFCASSRGLLQSGANVLTFGAGSRLTVL.

The CDR3 is CAFQAGGGNTIYF. The CDR3 bases are TGTGCCTTCCAGGCAGGGGGAGGAAACACCATATATTTT. The V call is TRBV30, the J call TRBJ1-3; 7 bases agree with TRBD1. Trimming cost V 7 bases and J 4 bases; bases outside gene matches: 7. From germline, CDR1 is GTSNPN and CDR2 SVGIG (reference sequence). This CDR3 has 13 residues.

This clone was seen more than once but under ten times. This sequence joins TRBV21-1 and TRBJ2-1; TRBD2, the table's D call, was not compared with the DNA. TRBV21-1 has pseudogene status. The CDR3 sequence is 17 residues long. The CDR3: CASTPAGTGCSYNEQFF. DNA of the CDR3: TGTGCCAGCACCCCAGCGGGGACCGGTTGCTCCTACAATGAGCAGTTCTTC.

A word on this clone: An end of the junction differs from the germline gene, which may be a read error. This chain uses TRBV28 with TRBJ2-1, with D perhaps matching TRBD2 (5 bases). The CDR3 has 9 residues. CDR1 and CDR2 from the germline V gene are MDHEN and SYDVKM. CDR3 protein: CASKGGRIF. Written as DNA, the CDR3 is TGTGCCAGCAAGGGCGGGCGGATCTTC. The full variable domain, with the rest looked up from reference TRBV28 and TRBJ2-1, is DVKVTQSSRYLVKRTGEKVFLECVQDMDHENMFWYRQDPGLGLRLIYFSYDVKMKEKGDIPEGYSVSREKKERFSLILESASTNQTSMYLCASKGGRIFGPGTRLTVL.

The chain is built from TRBV9 and TRBJ2-4, with D possibly TRBD2 on 5 matching bases. Trimming shortened V by 0 bases and J by 1 base, and 11 bases separated the two germline ends. CDR3 length: 16 amino acids. The germline V gene has CDR1 SGDLS and CDR2 YYNGEE. The CDR3 is CASSVVRELAKNIQYF. The CDR3 coding sequence is TGTGCCAGCAGCGTAGTTCGGGAATTGGCCAAAAACATTCAGTACTTC. The full variable domain, its missing parts supplied by reference TRBV9 and TRBJ2-4, is DSGVTQTPKHLITATGQRVTLRCSPRSGDLSVYWYQQSLDQGLQFLIQYYNGEERAKGNILERFSAQQFPDLHSELNLSSLELGDSALYFCASSVVRELAKNIQYFGAGTRLSVL.

The genes are TRBV5-1 and TRBJ2-5; 7 bases match TRBD1. This CDR3 is built from 15 residues. The V segment lost 3 bases and the J segment 5 bases; nucleotides outside the gene matches: 10. Germline assignment: CDR1 SGHRS and CDR2 YFSETQ. The CDR3 sequence is CASSSGTDHGETQYF. The DNA of the CDR3 is TGCGCCAGCAGCTCCGGGACAGATCATGGGGAGACCCAGTACTTC. Looking up the rest from reference TRBV5-1 and TRBJ2-5 gives the full variable domain: KAGVTQTPRYLIKTRGQQVTLSCSPISGHRSVSWYQQTPGQGLQFLFEYFSETQRNKGNFPGRFSGRQFSNSRSEMNVSTLELGDSALYLCASSSGTDHGETQYFGPGTRLLVL.

The V gene is TRBV5-1, the J gene TRBJ2-1; 7 bases agree with TRBD2. The trim removed 1 base at V and 7 bases at J, leaving 8 bases unmatched. The CDR3 spans 15 residues. The germline V gene has CDR1 SGHRS and CDR2 YFSETQ. This CDR3 is CASSLSGTAWNEQFF. CDR3 bases: TGCGCCAGCAGCTTGAGCGGGACGGCGTGGAATGAGCAGTTCTTC.

The chain has TRBV6-6 and TRBJ2-6; no reliable D call. CDR3 length: 13 residues. The V gene lost 7 bases and the J gene lost 1 base, with 5 bases spanning the gap. Germline CDR1 and CDR2: MNHNY and SVGAGI (reference sequence). CDR3 loop: CASKSSGANVLTF. In DNA, the CDR3 is TGTGCCAGCAAGAGTTCTGGGGCCAACGTCCTGACTTTC.